Below, one T cell receptor (beta chain) is given with its context. The antigen is not known. This entry belongs to a study of shared clonotypes between healthy human individuals. Regarding the study as a whole: Blood was the sole source, and tissue repertoires probably differ. Sequencing of the sorted subsets was shown by rarefaction to be incomplete despite large depth.

CD45RO-negative CD8 cells positively selected for CCR7 made up the naive population, which excluded terminally differentiated effector memory CD45RA+ cells. The donor cohort consisted entirely of Caucasian adults residing in Nashville, Tennessee. The CDR3 is made up of 17 amino acids. Per the germline V gene, CDR1 is MRHNA and CDR2 is SNTAGT. J was trimmed by 2 bases and V by 3 bases; bases with no gene match: 9. Replicate PCRs for sorted subsets used 200 ng DNA; this equaled about 30,000 T cell genomes. The protocol was immunoSEQ multiplex PCR, while the TCRdb copy is restricted to in-frame clones and leaves out a portion. The sample gives some 580,000 clones, roughly 98% of which show up once; 0.3% is in the top ten.

The sample comprised naive CD8+ T cells sorted from blood. The chain links TRBV6-4 to TRBJ2-1, with 8 bases lining up with TRBD1. This clonotype originated in a man aged 30 to 39 in good health. DNA of the CDR3: TGTGCCAGCAGTGATATATTGCAACAGGGGGCCTACAATGAGCAGTTCTTC. This translates into CASSDILQQGAYNEQFF.